This T cell receptor beta chain is drawn from a study of siplizumab effects on memory and regulatory T cells. Overall study results and limits: Alloreactive sequences that could be traced to unstimulated CD4+ memory cells showed a significant reduction under siplizumab. Naive T cells looked more diverse than memory cells and looked like major alloresponse contributors. Few alloreactive clones mapped to unstimulated subsets.

The germline CDR1 and CDR2 sequences are SGHVS and FNYEAQ. Deletions cut 0 bases from V and 2 bases from J, with 13 bases between. The CDR3 totals 16 residues. Note on this clone: What it binds is unknown.

Profiling relied on immunoSEQ multiplex PCR, and the TCRdb table lists in-frame clones only, not all of them. The data show tens of thousands of clones, with roughly nine tenths seen just once and around 0.3% held by the top ten. The clonotype comes from a human donor in good health. The chain joins TRBV7-6 to TRBJ1-1; possible D gene TRBD1, 5 bases. Sequenced: naive CD8+ T cells sorted from blood. Written as DNA, the CDR3 is TGTGCCAGCAGCTTAGCACAGGTAGCCGGTAACACTGAAGCTTTCTTT. Protein: CASSLAQVAGNTEAFF.